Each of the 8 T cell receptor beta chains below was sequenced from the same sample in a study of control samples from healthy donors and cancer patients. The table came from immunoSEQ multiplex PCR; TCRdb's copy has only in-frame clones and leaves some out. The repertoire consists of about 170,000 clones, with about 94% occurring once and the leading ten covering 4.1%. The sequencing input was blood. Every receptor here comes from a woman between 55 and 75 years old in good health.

This CDR3 is CASSHLQGLGNTIYF. For the CDR3, the DNA is TGTGCCAGCAGCCACCTCCAGGGGCTGGGAAACACCATATATTTT. The chain joins TRBV11-1 to TRBJ1-3, with D possibly matching TRBD1 (6 bases). Trimming cost V 5 bases and J 4 bases, with 15 bases left between them. The CDR3 loop spans 15 amino acids. Germline CDR1 and CDR2: SGHAT and FQDESV (reference sequence).

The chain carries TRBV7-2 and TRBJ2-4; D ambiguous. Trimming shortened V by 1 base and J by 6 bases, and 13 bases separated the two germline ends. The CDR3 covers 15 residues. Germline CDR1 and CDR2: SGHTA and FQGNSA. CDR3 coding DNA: TGTGCCAGCAGCTTAGACCGGAGTCGGGTAAACATTCAGTACTTC. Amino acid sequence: CASSLDRSRVNIQYF.

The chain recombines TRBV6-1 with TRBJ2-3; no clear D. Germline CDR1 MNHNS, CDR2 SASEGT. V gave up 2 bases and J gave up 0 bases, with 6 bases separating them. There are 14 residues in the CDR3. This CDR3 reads CASSELSSTDTQYF. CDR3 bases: TGTGCCAGCAGTGAACTTAGCAGCACAGATACGCAGTATTTT.

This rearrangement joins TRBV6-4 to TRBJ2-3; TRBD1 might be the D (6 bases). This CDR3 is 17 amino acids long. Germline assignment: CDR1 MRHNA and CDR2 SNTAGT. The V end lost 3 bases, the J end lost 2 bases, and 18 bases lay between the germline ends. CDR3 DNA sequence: TGTGCCAGCAGTGATGGCCCACAGGGTGGGCCCACAGATACGCAGTATTTT. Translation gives CASSDGPQGGPTDTQYF.

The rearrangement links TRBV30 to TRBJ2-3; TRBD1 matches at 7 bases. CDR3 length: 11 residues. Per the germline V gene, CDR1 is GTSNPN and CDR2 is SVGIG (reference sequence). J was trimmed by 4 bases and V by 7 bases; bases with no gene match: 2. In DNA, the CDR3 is TGTGCCTCAACAGGGGCAGATACGCAGTATTTT. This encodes CASTGADTQYF.

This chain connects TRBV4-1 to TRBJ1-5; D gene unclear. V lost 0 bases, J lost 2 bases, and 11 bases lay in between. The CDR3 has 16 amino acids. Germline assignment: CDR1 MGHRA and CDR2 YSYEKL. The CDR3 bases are TGCGCCAGCAGCCAAGATGGAGGGTTGGGCAATCAGCCCCAGCATTTT. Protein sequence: CASSQDGGLGNQPQHF.

For the CDR3, the DNA is TGTGCCAGCAGCCCTGTTTTTAAAGGCACCGGGGAGCTGTTTTTT. It is translated as CASSPVFKGTGELFF. This sequence joins TRBV7-3 and TRBJ2-2, with D hard to call. Trimming took 5 bases from V and 4 from J, leaving 14 bases between them. The germline gives CDR1 SGHTA, CDR2 FQGTGA. This CDR3 has 15 residues. Looking up the rest from reference TRBV7-3 and TRBJ2-2 gives the full variable domain: GAGVSQTPSNKVTEKGKYVELRCDPISGHTALYWYRQSLGQGPEFLIYFQGTGAADDSGLPNDRFFAVRPEGSVSTLKIQRTERGDSAVYLCASSPVFKGTGELFFGEGSRLTVL.

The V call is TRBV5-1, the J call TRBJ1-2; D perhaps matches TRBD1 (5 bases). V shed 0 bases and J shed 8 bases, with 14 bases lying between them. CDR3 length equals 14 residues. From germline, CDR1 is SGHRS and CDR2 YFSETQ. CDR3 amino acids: CASSLVQDGRGYTF. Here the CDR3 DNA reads TGCGCCAGCAGCTTGGTACAGGACGGGAGGGGCTACACCTTC. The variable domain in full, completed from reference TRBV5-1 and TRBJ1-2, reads KAGVTQTPRYLIKTRGQQVTLSCSPISGHRSVSWYQQTPGQGLQFLFEYFSETQRNKGNFPGRFSGRQFSNSRSEMNVSTLELGDSALYLCASSLVQDGRGYTFGSGTRLTVV.